This T cell receptor (beta chain) was documented in a study of T cell responses to AZD1222 COVID-19 vaccine. Findings of the study overall: Donors were largely white British and mainly female; clonal diversity was possibly underestimated. Of the AZD1222 recipients, only six or seven were seropositive at baseline.

The CDR3 sequence is 13 residues long. Germline V gene sequence: CDR1 SEHNR, CDR2 FQNEAQ (reference sequence). Trimming removed 6 bases from V and 8 bases from J, with 16 bases in between. This clone was observed at least ten times. What it recognizes is unknown. The data were produced by immunoSEQ multiplex PCR, yet TCRdb's version contains in-frame clones alone and is incomplete. The sample carries roughly 160,000 clones, roughly 89% recorded once. The chain uses TRBV7-9 and TRBJ1-2; D call uncertain. This receptor was taken from an adult in good health. This sample comprised peripheral blood, obtained on day 0 of AZD1222 vaccination. DNA of the CDR3: TGTGCCAGCAGAGGACCCCTGGGTTGGGGCTACACCTTC. Amino acids: CASRGPLGWGYTF.